The 31 T cell receptor beta chains listed next were all sequenced from one sample in a study of T cell changes during pregnancy in multiple sclerosis. Data came from immunoSEQ multiplex PCR; TCRdb stores just in-frame clones and leaves some out. Altogether 66,000 or so clones are present, just under 90% being singletons, with the ten largest covering roughly 0.82%. The sample consisted of peripheral blood, taken in the first trimester of pregnancy. The receptors were sampled from a female donor in good health, enrolled as a control in a pregnancy study.

This rearrangement joins TRBV6-4 to TRBJ2-1; 9 nucleotides line up with TRBD2. V gave up 3 bases and J gave up 7 bases; unmatched junction bases: 7. The CDR3 has 15 residues. Germline V CDR1 and CDR2: MRHNA, SNTAGT. CDR3 bases: TGTGCCAGCAGTGAGGCGGGGGGGACAATTAATGAGCAGTTCTTC. Protein: CASSEAGGTINEQFF.

The chain combines TRBV5-1 with TRBJ1-1; D is ambiguous. CDR3 length: 14 amino acids. V was trimmed by 5 bases and J by 2 bases, leaving 13 bases between them. The germline CDR1 and CDR2 sequences are SGHRS and YFSETQ. Here the CDR3 reads CASRLDNANTEAFF. CDR3 bases: TGCGCCAGCAGATTAGACAACGCTAACACTGAAGCTTTCTTT.

The chain carries TRBV7-3 and TRBJ2-2; 10 bases are shared with TRBD2. The V and J ends lost 5 bases and 5 bases, in that order; junction bases with no gene match: 11. The CDR3 covers 17 residues. Per the germline V gene, CDR1 is SGHTA and CDR2 is FQGTGA. CDR3 amino acids: CASSTSGGAIRTGELFF. The CDR3 bases are TGTGCCAGCAGCACAAGCGGGGGGGCGATACGGACCGGGGAGCTGTTTTTT.

This clone was seen only a few times. This sequence joins TRBV4-3 and TRBJ2-1, with D perhaps matching TRBD2 (5 bases). The germline gives CDR1 LGHNA, CDR2 YSLEER. The CDR3 is 13 amino acids. The V end was cut by 0 bases, the J end by 13 bases, with 13 bases between. CDR3 in DNA: TGCGCCAGCAGCCAAGACATTAGAGGACTTCAGTTCTTC. Residues: CASSQDIRGLQFF.

The genes are TRBV5-4 and TRBJ1-1; 8 positions match TRBD1. Germline V gives CDR1 SGHNT, CDR2 YYREEE (reference sequence). With V trimmed by 4 bases and J by 2 bases, 7 bases remained unmatched. The CDR3 totals 15 residues. Here the CDR3 DNA reads TGTGCCAGCAGCGCACGGGACAGGACAAACACTGAAGCTTTCTTT. Its translation is CASSARDRTNTEAFF.

This clone was seen only once. The CDR3 protein is CASSSTGQGWETQYF. The CDR3 nucleotides read TGTGCCAGCAGTTCAACGGGACAGGGATGGGAGACCCAGTACTTC. This chain joins TRBV27 and TRBJ2-5; 9 bases match TRBD1. Germline V gene lookup returns CDR1 MNHEY and CDR2 SMNVEV (reference sequence). The CDR3 contains 15 residues. The ends lost 4 bases at V and 5 bases at J; junction bases unmatched: 8.

The V and J genes are TRBV7-9 and TRBJ2-5, with 11 positions matching TRBD2. The junction had 6 bases not matched to a gene; V was cut back by 3 bases and J by 9 bases. The V gene's germline CDR1 is SEHNR and CDR2 FQNEAQ (reference sequence). This CDR3 has 14 amino acids. The CDR3 loop reads CASSFVTSGEAQYF. For the CDR3, the DNA is TGTGCCAGCAGCTTTGTGACTAGCGGGGAGGCCCAGTACTTC.

This chain uses TRBV7-2 with TRBJ1-1, with D possibly being TRBD1 (6 bases). The CDR3 runs to 15 residues. Trimming cost V 4 bases and J 0 bases, with 12 bases left between them. Per the germline V gene, CDR1 is SGHTA and CDR2 is FQGNSA. The CDR3 sequence is CASSYQQGVNTEAFF. For the CDR3, the DNA is TGTGCCAGCAGCTACCAACAGGGAGTGAACACTGAAGCTTTCTTT.

CDR3 DNA: TGCGCCAGCAGCTCGGAGGGTCGGTGGGAAGAGACCCAGTACTTC. The encoded protein is CASSSEGRWEETQYF. The chain uses TRBV5-1 and TRBJ2-5; maybe TRBD2 (6 bases). Trimming stripped 3 bases from V and 3 bases from J, with 15 bases between. The CDR3 is 15 amino acids. CDR1 SGHRS and CDR2 YFSETQ come from the germline V gene.

The chain has TRBV30 and TRBJ1-2, with 9 bases lining up with TRBD1. The germline V gene encodes CDR1 GTSNPN and CDR2 SVGIG (reference sequence). The CDR3 is 17 amino acids. V lost 2 bases, J lost 2 bases, and 12 bases stayed unmatched. CDR3 loop: CAWSQWGQGLENYGYTF. The CDR3 DNA reads TGTGCCTGGAGTCAATGGGGACAGGGACTAGAAAACTATGGCTACACCTTC.

The gene calls are TRBV9 and TRBJ2-1; 11 nucleotides line up with TRBD2. Germline-derived CDR1 and CDR2 are SGDLS and YYNGEE. This CDR3 is 15 amino acids long. The junction had 5 bases not matched to a gene; V was cut back by 4 bases and J by 5 bases. The CDR3 here is CASSTSGGSNNEQFF. CDR3 DNA: TGTGCCAGCAGCACTAGCGGGGGCTCTAACAATGAGCAGTTCTTC.

The CDR3 sequence: CASSLSDGYNEQFF. In DNA, the CDR3 is TGTGCCAGCAGCCTAAGCGACGGTTACAATGAGCAGTTCTTC. The rearrangement links TRBV7-9 to TRBJ2-1; D uncertain. This CDR3 is built from 14 residues. Deletions cut 5 bases from V and 4 bases from J, with 12 bases between. Per germline, CDR1 SEHNR and CDR2 FQNEAQ (reference sequence).

The chain recombines TRBV2 with TRBJ2-5, with unresolved D. The length of the CDR3 is 12 residues. Per the germline V gene, CDR1 is SNHLY and CDR2 is FYNNEI. The ends were cut back, 7 bases at V and 2 bases at J, with 8 bases in the middle. CDR3 nucleotide sequence: TGTGCCAGCATGGTTCGGCAAGAGACCCAGTACTTC. Encoded protein: CASMVRQETQYF.

The rearrangement joins TRBV6-1 to TRBJ1-1, with TRBD1 matching 7 bases. The trim removed 1 base at V and 6 bases at J, leaving 8 bases unmatched. Per germline, CDR1 MNHNS and CDR2 SASEGT. The CDR3 is 15 residues long. In DNA form, the CDR3 reads TGTGCCAGCAGTGAAGAGGGGGCGGATTCGTCTGAAGCTTTCTTT. Translation gives CASSEEGADSSEAFF.

The V gene is TRBV19, the J gene TRBJ2-7, with 7 bases lining up with TRBD2. The CDR3 runs to 11 residues. Per the germline V gene, CDR1 is LNHDA and CDR2 is SQIVND (reference sequence). The ends lost 9 bases at V and 3 bases at J; junction bases unmatched: 2. This CDR3 reads CASQRGYEQYF. CDR3 coding DNA: TGTGCCAGCCAGCGGGGCTACGAGCAGTACTTC. The whole variable domain, filled in from reference TRBV19 and TRBJ2-7, reads DGGITQSPKYLFRKEGQNVTLSCEQNLNHDAMYWYRQDPGQGLRLIYYSQIVNDFQKGDIAEGYSVSREKKESFPLTVTSAQKNPTAFYLCASQRGYEQYFGPGTRLTVT.

This chain uses TRBV29-1 with TRBJ1-3, with 8 bases that match TRBD1. The ends lost 6 bases at V and 8 bases at J; junction bases unmatched: 6. Germline V lookup: CDR1 SQVTM, CDR2 ANQGSEA. This CDR3 comprises 12 residues. In DNA, the CDR3 is TGCAGCGTCGCAACGACAGGGGACACCATATATTTT. Translation gives CSVATTGDTIYF.

This chain connects TRBV4-1 to TRBJ2-2; perhaps TRBD1 as D (5 bases). The germline CDR1 and CDR2 sequences are MGHRA and YSYEKL. CDR3 size: 13 residues. Trimming left V 10 bases short and J 2 bases short, with 11 bases between. This CDR3 reads CATLDTNTGELFF. CDR3 bases: TGCGCCACCCTGGACACTAACACCGGGGAGCTGTTTTTT.

V usage is TRBV30 and J usage is TRBJ1-1, with a weak D call TRBD1 (5 bases). CDR1 GTSNPN and CDR2 SVGIG come from the germline V gene (reference sequence). The V and J ends lost 3 bases and 1 base respectively, with 24 bases between them. The CDR3 is 18 residues long. The CDR3 bases are TGTGCCTGGAGCGGCAGGGCAATATCCCGGTTAGGGAACACTGAAGCTTTCTTT. Translation: CAWSGRAISRLGNTEAFF.

V gene TRBV29-1 combines with J gene TRBJ1-2, with TRBD1 matching over 7 bases. This CDR3 is built from 13 residues. V shed 5 bases and J 6 bases; nucleotides not matched to a gene: 9. Germline V gene data show CDR1 as SQVTM and CDR2 as ANQGSEA. CDR3 sequence reads: CSVSTGSGNGYTF. CDR3 coding DNA: TGCAGCGTTTCGACAGGGTCGGGAAATGGCTACACCTTC.

The chain recombines TRBV6-5 with TRBJ1-1; D unclear. Trimming took off 6 bases at V and 6 bases at J, with 20 bases between the two ends. Germline assignment: CDR1 MNHEY and CDR2 SVGAGI. The CDR3 runs to 15 residues. This CDR3 is CASSPPGWKNPEAFF. The CDR3 nucleotides are TGTGCCAGCAGCCCACCAGGATGGAAGAATCCTGAAGCTTTCTTT.

V usage is TRBV12-5 and J usage is TRBJ1-3; D is perhaps TRBD1 (5 bases). Germline V gives CDR1 LGHNT, CDR2 FRNRAP. There are 16 residues in the CDR3. V shed 0 bases and J shed 3 bases, with 12 bases lying between them. The CDR3 nucleotides are TGTGCTAGTGGTTTGGTACCAGGGTCGGGTGGAAACACCATATATTTT. The encoded protein is CASGLVPGSGGNTIYF.

The gene calls are TRBV19 and TRBJ1-2; D not certain. Germline loops: CDR1 LNHDA, CDR2 SQIVND (reference sequence). The V and J ends lost 10 bases and 8 bases respectively, with 14 bases between them. The CDR3 contains 11 residues. The CDR3 spells CATSARVGYTF. CDR3 coding DNA: TGTGCCACCTCAGCTCGGGTAGGCTACACCTTC.

V is TRBV5-6 and J is TRBJ1-2; D gene uncertain. This CDR3 is 15 amino acids long. Germline assignment: CDR1 SGHDT and CDR2 YYEEEE. The ends were cut back, 0 bases at V and 0 bases at J, with 9 bases in the middle. As DNA, the CDR3 is TGTGCCAGCAGCTTGGATTCGTCCGCTAACTATGGCTACACCTTC. As protein: CASSLDSSANYGYTF. The entire variable domain, with the rest obtained from reference TRBV5-6 and TRBJ1-2, is as follows: DAGVTQSPTHLIKTRGQQVTLRCSPKSGHDTVSWYQQALGQGPQFIFQYYEEEERQRGNFPDRFSGHQFPNYSSELNVNALLLGDSALYLCASSLDSSANYGYTFGSGTRLTVV.

This chain uses TRBV7-2 with TRBJ1-2; D unclear. The V end lost 1 base, the J end lost 8 bases, and 14 bases lay between the germline ends. The length of the CDR3 is 14 residues. CDR1 and CDR2 (germline): SGHTA, FQGNSA. CDR3 sequence (DNA): TGTGCCAGCAGCTTAGAAGGACTTGGGTGGGGCTACACCTTC. Its protein is CASSLEGLGWGYTF.

V is TRBV10-3 and J is TRBJ1-1, with D possibly being TRBD1 (5 bases). V was cut by 0 bases and J by 9 bases, with 14 bases left in between. The CDR3 has 14 residues. Looked up from germline, CDR1 is ENHRY and CDR2 is SYGVKD. CDR3: CAISESIGGEKAFF. The CDR3 DNA reads as TGTGCCATCAGTGAGTCGATTGGGGGGGAAAAAGCTTTCTTT.

This chain joins TRBV27 and TRBJ1-2; D is unresolved. This CDR3 comprises 15 residues. V lost 4 bases to trimming and J lost 2 bases, with 14 bases between them. CDR1 is MNHEY, CDR2 SMNVEV, per germline (reference sequence). CDR3 loop: CASSSGEGLNYGYTF. Here the CDR3 DNA reads TGTGCCAGCAGTTCAGGTGAGGGCCTGAACTATGGCTACACCTTC.

The rearrangement joins TRBV14 to TRBJ1-1, with D perhaps TRBD1 (6 bases). Between the trimmed V and J ends, which lost 4 bases and 4 bases, there was a span of 28 bases. This CDR3 contains 19 residues. Germline CDR1 SGHDN, CDR2 FVKESK. In DNA, the CDR3 is TGTGCCAGCAGCCTCCTGGGCGCGAGCTCAGGGGCTCGAGGCACTGAAGCTTTCTTT. It is translated as CASSLLGASSGARGTEAFF. The variable domain in full, completed from reference TRBV14 and TRBJ1-1, reads EAGVTQFPSHSVIEKGQTVTLRCDPISGHDNLYWYRRVMGKEIKFLLHFVKESKQDESGMPNNRFLAERTGGTYSTLKVQPAELEDSGVYFCASSLLGASSGARGTEAFFGQGTRLTVV.

V usage is TRBV14 and J usage is TRBJ1-2, with 9 bases lining up with TRBD1. Germline CDR1 and CDR2: SGHDN and FVKESK. V lost 5 bases to trimming and J lost 2 bases; unmatched junction nucleotides: 9. The CDR3 has 16 amino acids. CDR3: CASSETGGRLNYGYTF. In DNA form, the CDR3 reads TGTGCCAGCAGCGAGACAGGGGGGAGGCTGAACTATGGCTACACCTTC.

This chain uses TRBV5-5 with TRBJ1-4; no firm D call. V was pared by 4 bases and J by 3 bases, with 10 bases between. This CDR3 has 14 amino acids. CDR1 and CDR2 (germline): SGHKS, YYEKEE (reference sequence). The CDR3 region has the DNA TGTGCCAGCAGCCTAGATCTGGCTAATGAAAAACTGTTTTTT. Translated: CASSLDLANEKLFF.

J is TRBJ2-1 and V is TRBV7-3; 10 bases agree with TRBD2. This CDR3 has 15 amino acids. In germline, CDR1 is SGHTA, CDR2 FQGTGA. The junction had 7 bases not matched to a gene; V was cut back by 3 bases and J by 8 bases. The CDR3 DNA follows: TGTGCCAGCAGCTTCAGCGGGGGGGCCAGCGATGAGCAGTTCTTC. Translation: CASSFSGGASDEQFF.

This clone was seen once. This chain connects TRBV4-1 to TRBJ1-6; D is unclear. Germline lookup yields CDR1 MGHRA and CDR2 YSYEKL. The CDR3 consists of 16 residues. Trimming shortened V by 4 bases and J by 7 bases, and 17 bases separated the two germline ends. The CDR3 reads CASSPVGEAKNSPLHF. The CDR3 DNA reads TGCGCCAGCAGCCCGGTGGGTGAGGCCAAAAATTCACCCCTCCACTTT.